Included here is one T cell receptor (beta chain) sequence, with context. Its antigen remains unknown. This sample is part of a study of somatic mutations in cytotoxic T cells in rheumatoid arthritis. Study in general: Each patient's diagnosis was followed right away by a blood draw (30 ml EDTA), before any treatment. The flow sorting of some V beta antibody-stained T-cell populations reached nearly 100% purity, and the sorted populations included V beta1+ cells sequenced for TCRB.

Whole-study findings and limits: Rheumatoid arthritis patients, but not healthy controls, exhibited increasing CD8+ clonality with age. There were about an eighth of the roughly 65 patients in whom the largest CD8+ clone exceeded 20% of CD8+ cells.

The V gene's germline CDR1 is SGHTA and CDR2 FQGTGA. The V gene lost 4 bases and the J gene lost 1 base, with 13 bases spanning the gap. The CDR3 length is 15 residues. Measured with immunoSEQ multiplex PCR; TCRdb has only the in-frame clones, and not every one. The sample has 13,000 to 15,000 clones, roughly 72% seen once. V is TRBV7-3 and J is TRBJ1-1; no firm D call. The sample taken for sequencing was CD8+ T cells sorted from blood. This TCR came from an adult with rheumatoid arthritis. The CDR3 reads CASSSNGNPNTEAFF. The CDR3 nucleotides are TGTGCCAGCAGCTCCAATGGGAATCCGAACACTGAAGCTTTCTTT.